Listed below are T cell receptor beta chains from one sample, sequenced in a study of beta chain features in type 1 diabetes. The assay was immunoSEQ multiplex PCR, and TCRdb's table has in-frame clones only and misses some. This sample carries about 330,000 clones, 9.5% to 11% of them seen once, and the ten largest clones take 0.015% to 0.02%. Sequences were obtained from naive CD4+ T cells from blood. These receptors were obtained from a woman in her 30s in good health. Each CDR3 is given with its conserved first and last residue. D genes are given only for firm matches. Only some rows state a clone size, as once, few, many or a class for expanded clones.

D | J | V | size | DNA | CDR3
TRBD2 | TRBJ2-1 | TRBV5-1 | . | TGCGCCAGCAGCTTATTGGCGGGACTAGCGGGTGGCAATGAGCAGTTCTTC | CASSLLAGLAGGNEQFF
TRBD1 | TRBJ1-5 | TRBV7-3 | few | TGTGCCAGCAGCCCCGACAGGGTTGAGCAGCCCCAGCATTTT | CASSPDRVEQPQHF
. | TRBJ2-2 | TRBV27 | . | TGTGCCAGCAGTTTAAAACTAGACACCGGGGAGCTGTTTTTT | CASSLKLDTGELFF
. | TRBJ2-2 | TRBV18 | . | TGTGCCAGCTCATCCAGGGAAAACACCGGGGAGCTGTTTTTT | CASSSRENTGELFF
TRBD2 | TRBJ2-1 | TRBV7-8 | few | TGTGCCAGCAGCTTAAGACTAGCGGGAAGTAGCTCCTACAATGAGCAGTTCTTC | CASSLRLAGSSSYNEQFF
. | TRBJ2-1 | TRBV18 | few | TGTGCCAGCTCACCTCAAAAGGGGTGGGGATACAATGAGCAGTTCTTC | CASSPQKGWGYNEQFF
TRBD2 | TRBJ2-7 | TRBV19 | . | TGTGCCAGTAGTATAGATCGCGGGAGCTACGAGCAGTACTTC | CASSIDRGSYEQYF
TRBD1 | TRBJ1-5 | TRBV2 | few | TGTGCCAGCAGTGCCGGTGGGCCAGGGGGCAAAAGCAATCAGCCCCAGCATTTT | CASSAGGPGGKSNQPQHF
. | TRBJ2-7 | TRBV15 | once | TGTGCCACCAGCAGAGATGGGGCCCGCGAGCAGTACTTC | CATSRDGAREQYF
TRBD1 | TRBJ2-6 | TRBV7-9 | . | TGTGCCAGCAGCCGGACAGGGGTGAATTCTGGGGCCAACGTCCTGACTTTC | CASSRTGVNSGANVLTF
TRBD2 | TRBJ2-7 | TRBV19 | . | TGTGCCAGTAGTCGCGACCCCGGGACTAGCGGTTACGAGCAGTACTTC | CASSRDPGTSGYEQYF
TRBD1 | TRBJ2-5 | TRBV5-1 | few | TGCGCCAGCAGCCGGGACAGGGGAGAGACCCAGTACTTC | CASSRDRGETQYF
. | TRBJ2-5 | TRBV18 | few | TGTGCCAGCTCACCAAGTCCTGGTCGGGAGACCCAGTACTTC | CASSPSPGRETQYF
. | TRBJ2-6 | TRBV12-2 | . | TGTGCAAGTCGGGAGGGACTAGCCAACGTCCTGACTTTC | CASREGLANVLTF
TRBD1 | TRBJ1-4 | TRBV30 | few | TGTGCCTGGACCCCGACAGGGAGAGAAAAACTGTTTTTT | CAWTPTGREKLFF
TRBD2 | TRBJ2-1 | TRBV28 | once | TGTGCCAGCAGTTTATCGAAGGCTAGCGGGAGCGGCGATGAGCAGTTCTTC | CASSLSKASGSGDEQFF
TRBD1 | TRBJ2-3 | TRBV29-1 | few | TGCAGCGTTGAAGGGGACAGGCTTATTTTACCAGATACGCAGTATTTT | CSVEGDRLILPDTQYF
. | TRBJ2-3 | TRBV29-1 | . | TGCAGCGTCCAATTAAGCAGCACAGATACGCAGTATTTT | CSVQLSSTDTQYF
TRBD1 | TRBJ1-1 | TRBV6-5 | . | TGTGCCAGCAGTCCCACCACAGGGGCGAACACTGAAGCTTTCTTT | CASSPTTGANTEAFF
TRBD2 | TRBJ2-4 | TRBV5-6 | . | TGTGCCAGCAGCTTGCGGGGAGGGACTAGTAACATTCAGTACTTC | CASSLRGGTSNIQYF
. | TRBJ2-1 | TRBV9 | few | TGTGCCAGCAGCGAGACAGGGGACTACTCCTACAATGAGCAGTTCTTC | CASSETGDYSYNEQFF
. | TRBJ1-1 | TRBV9 | few | TGTGCCAGCAGTCTACAGGAGAACACTGAAGCTTTCTTT | CASSLQENTEAFF
. | TRBJ1-5 | TRBV19 | . | TGTGCCAGTAGTATTCCAGGGTCGGATCAGCCCCAGCATTTT | CASSIPGSDQPQHF
TRBD1 | TRBJ1-1 | TRBV30 | few | TGTGCCTCCCGCGGGACAGGGGGCTTCGGCACTGAAGCTTTCTTT | CASRGTGGFGTEAFF
. | TRBJ2-7 | TRBV28 | few | TGTGCCAGCAGTTTTTGGACCGACGGGAGATCGTACGAGCAGTACTTC | CASSFWTDGRSYEQYF
. | TRBJ1-1 | TRBV20-1 | few | TGCGGTAGAACAGGAGACACTGAAGCTTTCTTT | CGRTGDTEAFF
. | TRBJ2-6 | TRBV15 | . | TGTGCCACCAGCAGAGCCTTTTCTGGGGCCAACGTCCTGACTTTC | CATSRAFSGANVLTF
TRBD1 | TRBJ2-1 | TRBV4-3 | . | TGCGCCAGCAGCCAAGGACAGGGGGTGTACAATGAGCAGTTCTTC | CASSQGQGVYNEQFF
. | TRBJ1-5 | TRBV7-2 | . | TGTGCCAGCAGCGCTAGGGGTAATCAGCCCCAGCATTTT | CASSARGNQPQHF
. | TRBJ1-2 | TRBV7-6 | . | TGTGCCAGCAGCCCGCCCGGGGGGAACTATGGCTACACCTTC | CASSPPGGNYGYTF
. | TRBJ1-1 | TRBV28 | . | TGTGCCAGCAGTACTCCACAGGGACTGAACACTGAAGCTTTCTTT | CASSTPQGLNTEAFF
TRBD2 | TRBJ2-3 | TRBV18 | . | TGTGCCAGCTCACCGACTAGCGGTAGCACAGATACGCAGTATTTT | CASSPTSGSTDTQYF
. | TRBJ1-5 | TRBV2 | . | TGTGCCAGCAGTGAGTCAGCGGTCAATCAGCCCCAGCATTTT | CASSESAVNQPQHF
. | TRBJ1-5 | TRBV4-2 | few | TGTGCCAGCAGCCAGGTGGACATTGGCAATCAGCCCCAGCATTTT | CASSQVDIGNQPQHF
TRBD2 | TRBJ2-5 | TRBV18 | . | TGTGCCAGCTTTGGGACTACCGCAGCGGGGACCCAGTACTTC | CASFGTTAAGTQYF
TRBD1 | TRBJ2-7 | TRBV7-9 | . | TGTGCCAGCAGCCGGGACAGCACCTACGAGCAGTACTTC | CASSRDSTYEQYF
TRBD2 | TRBJ2-7 | TRBV4-3 | . | TGCGCCAGCAGCCAAGATCGACTAGCGGGAGGTTGGGTCGAGCAGTACTTC | CASSQDRLAGGWVEQYF
. | TRBJ1-1 | TRBV7-9 | . | TGTGCCAGCAGCTTCAAACGGGTTTTGGTGAACACTGAAGCTTTCTTT | CASSFKRVLVNTEAFF
TRBD2 | TRBJ2-1 | TRBV30 | few | TGTGCCTGGAGCCGAACGGGGGGTGAGCAGTTCTTC | CAWSRTGGEQFF
. | TRBJ2-1 | TRBV18 | . | TGTGCCAGCTCACCACTCGAGGATACCTACAATGAGCAGTTCTTC | CASSPLEDTYNEQFF
. | TRBJ1-1 | TRBV7-3 | . | TGTGCCAGCAGCTCGAGGCAGGGAGAAGCTTTCTTT | CASSSRQGEAFF
. | TRBJ2-1 | TRBV4-3 | . | TGCGCCAGCAGCCAAGATGAAGGGTCCCGACTAGCCTACAATGAGCAGTTCTTC | CASSQDEGSRLAYNEQFF
. | TRBJ2-7 | TRBV9 | . | TGTGCCAGCAGCGTAGGAACGGGGAGCTCCTACGAGCAGTACTTC | CASSVGTGSSYEQYF
. | TRBJ2-1 | TRBV7-3 | few | TGTGCCAGCAGCACGAAGCGCGGGGCCTACAATGAGCAGTTCTTC | CASSTKRGAYNEQFF
TRBD1 | TRBJ1-5 | TRBV6-5 | few | TGTGCCAGCAGTTCTGACAGGGAGCAGCCCCAGCATTTT | CASSSDREQPQHF
. | TRBJ1-1 | TRBV6-5 | . | TGTGCCAGCAGTTACGGAAGTGGGGCATCGGCTTTCTTT | CASSYGSGASAFF
TRBD1 | TRBJ1-2 | TRBV6-5 | few | TGTGCCAGCAGTTACTCCCAGGGGGCGTATGGCTACACCTTC | CASSYSQGAYGYTF
TRBD1 | TRBJ1-5 | TRBV29-1 | . | TGCAGCGCCTCGGTCGGGGACAGGCGCCCAAATCAGCCCCAGCATTTT | CSASVGDRRPNQPQHF
TRBD1 | TRBJ2-2 | TRBV7-9 | few | TGTGCCAGCAGCCTACAGGGGATCACCGGGGAGCTGTTTTTT | CASSLQGITGELFF
TRBD1 | TRBJ2-2 | TRBV25-1 | . | TGTGCCAGCAGTGGATATGACAGGGAGTGGCATTTT | CASSGYDREWHF
. | TRBJ1-1 | TRBV18 | . | TGTGCCAGCTCACCCGGTACCGGGGGAAACACTGAAGCTTTCTTT | CASSPGTGGNTEAFF